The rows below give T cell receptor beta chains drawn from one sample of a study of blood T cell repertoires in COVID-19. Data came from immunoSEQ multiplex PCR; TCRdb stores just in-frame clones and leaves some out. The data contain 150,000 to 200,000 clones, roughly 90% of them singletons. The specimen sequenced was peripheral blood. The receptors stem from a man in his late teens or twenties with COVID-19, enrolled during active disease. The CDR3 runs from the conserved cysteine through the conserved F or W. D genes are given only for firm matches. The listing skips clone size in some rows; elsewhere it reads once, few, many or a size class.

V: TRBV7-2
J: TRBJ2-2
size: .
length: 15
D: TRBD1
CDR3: CASSRYRGNTGELFF
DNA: TGTGCCAGCAGCCGTTACAGGGGGAACACCGGGGAGCTGTTTTTT

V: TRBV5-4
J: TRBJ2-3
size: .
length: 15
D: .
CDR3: CASSLGRTSTDTQYF
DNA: TGTGCCAGCAGCTTGGGCCGGACTAGCACAGATACGCAGTATTTT

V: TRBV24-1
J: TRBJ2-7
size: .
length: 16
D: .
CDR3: CATSDSGRTATYEQYF
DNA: TGTGCCACCAGTGATTCCGGACGGACTGCGACTTACGAGCAGTACTTC

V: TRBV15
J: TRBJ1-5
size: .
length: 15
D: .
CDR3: CATSRDRGSNQPQHF
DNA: TGTGCCACCAGCAGAGATCGAGGAAGCAATCAGCCCCAGCATTTT

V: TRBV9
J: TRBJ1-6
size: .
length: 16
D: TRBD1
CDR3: CASSPRTGDPNSPLHF
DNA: TGTGCCAGCAGCCCCCGGACAGGGGACCCCAATTCACCCCTCCACTTT

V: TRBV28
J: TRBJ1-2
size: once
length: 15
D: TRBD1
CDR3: CASSLNLGTGAGYTF
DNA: TGTGCCAGCAGTTTGAATCTCGGGACAGGGGCTGGCTACACCTTC

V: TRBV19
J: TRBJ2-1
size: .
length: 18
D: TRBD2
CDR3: CASSSMGLAGGFYNEQFF
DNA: TGTGCCAGTAGTTCCATGGGACTAGCGGGAGGGTTTTACAATGAGCAGTTCTTC

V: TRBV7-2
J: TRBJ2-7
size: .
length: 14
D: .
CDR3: CASSLWAPPYEQYF
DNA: TGTGCCAGCAGCTTATGGGCCCCCCCCTACGAGCAGTACTTC

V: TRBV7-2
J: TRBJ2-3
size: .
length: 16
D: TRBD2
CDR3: CASSLAAGGATDTQYF
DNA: TGTGCCAGCAGCTTAGCGGCGGGAGGGGCCACAGATACGCAGTATTTT

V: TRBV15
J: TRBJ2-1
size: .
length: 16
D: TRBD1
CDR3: CATSREGQGAYNEQFF
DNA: TGTGCCACCAGCAGAGAGGGGCAGGGGGCCTACAATGAGCAGTTCTTC

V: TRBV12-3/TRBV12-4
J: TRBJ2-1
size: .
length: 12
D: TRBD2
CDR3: CASSFGGNEQFF
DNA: TGTGCCAGCAGTTTCGGGGGGAATGAGCAGTTCTTC

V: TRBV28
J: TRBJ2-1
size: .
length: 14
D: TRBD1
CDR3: CATNGQGVANEQFF
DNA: TGTGCCACCAATGGACAGGGTGTCGCCAATGAGCAGTTCTTC

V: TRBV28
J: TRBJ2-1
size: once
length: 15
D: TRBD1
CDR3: CASSLLTGEVDEQFF
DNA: TGTGCCAGCAGTTTATTGACAGGGGAGGTGGATGAGCAGTTCTTC

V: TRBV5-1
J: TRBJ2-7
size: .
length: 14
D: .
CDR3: CASSLFLGSYEQYF
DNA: TGCGCCAGCAGCTTATTCCTCGGCTCCTACGAGCAGTACTTC

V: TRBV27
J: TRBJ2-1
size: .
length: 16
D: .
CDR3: CASSLRYASLSYEQFF
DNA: TGTGCCAGCAGTTTACGTTACGCTAGTCTTTCGTATGAGCAGTTCTTC

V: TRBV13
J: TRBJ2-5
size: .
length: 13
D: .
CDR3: CASSPVGPETQYF
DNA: TGTGCCAGCAGCCCAGTGGGGCCAGAGACCCAGTACTTC

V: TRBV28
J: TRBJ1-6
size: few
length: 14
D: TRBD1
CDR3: CASSLVWDRRSLHF
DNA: TGTGCCAGCAGTTTAGTGTGGGACAGGAGAAGTCTCCACTTT

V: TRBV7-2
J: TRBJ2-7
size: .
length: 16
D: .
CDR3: CASSLVGTSEAYEQYF
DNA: TGTGCCAGCAGCTTAGTTGGAACTAGTGAGGCCTACGAGCAGTACTTC

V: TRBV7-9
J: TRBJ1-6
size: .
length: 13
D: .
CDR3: CASSLGLRSPLHF
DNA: TGTGCCAGCAGCTTGGGGCTACGATCACCCCTCCACTTT

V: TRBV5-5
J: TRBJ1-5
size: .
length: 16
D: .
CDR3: CASSREVGGGYQPQHF
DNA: TGTGCCAGCAGCCGTGAGGTAGGCGGAGGATATCAGCCCCAGCATTTT

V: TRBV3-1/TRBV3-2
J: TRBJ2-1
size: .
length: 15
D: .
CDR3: CASSQDFRVWNEQFF
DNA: TGTGCCAGCAGCCAAGATTTCAGGGTTTGGAATGAGCAGTTCTTC

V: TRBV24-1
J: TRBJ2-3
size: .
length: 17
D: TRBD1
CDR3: CATSDIITGEGADTQYF
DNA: TGTGCCACCAGTGATATTATCACAGGGGAAGGTGCAGATACGCAGTATTTT

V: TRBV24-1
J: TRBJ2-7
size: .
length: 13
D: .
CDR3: CATGQQGSYEQYF
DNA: TGTGCCACCGGGCAACAGGGTTCCTACGAGCAGTACTTC

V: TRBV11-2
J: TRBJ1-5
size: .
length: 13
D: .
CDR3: CASSINGDQPQHF
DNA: TGTGCCAGCAGCATCAACGGAGATCAGCCCCAGCATTTT